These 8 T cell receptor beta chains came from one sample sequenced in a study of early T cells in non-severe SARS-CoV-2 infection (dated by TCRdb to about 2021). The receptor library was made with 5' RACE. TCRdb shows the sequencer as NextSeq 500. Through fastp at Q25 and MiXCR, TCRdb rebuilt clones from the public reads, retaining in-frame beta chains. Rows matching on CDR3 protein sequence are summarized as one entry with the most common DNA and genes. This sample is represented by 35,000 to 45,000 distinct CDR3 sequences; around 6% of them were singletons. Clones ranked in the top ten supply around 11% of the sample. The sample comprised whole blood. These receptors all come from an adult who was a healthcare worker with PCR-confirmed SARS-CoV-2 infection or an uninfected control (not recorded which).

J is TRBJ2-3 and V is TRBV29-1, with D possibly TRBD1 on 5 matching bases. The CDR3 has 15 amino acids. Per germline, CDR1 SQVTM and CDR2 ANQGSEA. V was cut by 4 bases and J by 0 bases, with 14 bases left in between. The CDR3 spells CSVARQSSSTDTQYF. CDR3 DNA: TGCAGCGTTGCCAGACAGTCTAGTAGCACAGATACGCAGTATTTT.

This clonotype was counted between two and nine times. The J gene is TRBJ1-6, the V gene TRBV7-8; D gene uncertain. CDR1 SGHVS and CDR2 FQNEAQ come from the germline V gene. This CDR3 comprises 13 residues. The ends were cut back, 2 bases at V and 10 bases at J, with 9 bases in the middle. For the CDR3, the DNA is TGTGCCAGCAGCTTATCGCAGAGATCACCCCTCCACTTT. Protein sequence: CASSLSQRSPLHF.

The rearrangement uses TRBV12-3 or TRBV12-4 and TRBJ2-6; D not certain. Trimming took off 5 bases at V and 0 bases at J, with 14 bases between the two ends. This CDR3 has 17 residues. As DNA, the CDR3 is TGTGCCAGCAGTCCTCCTGCTTTGCTCTCTGGGGCCAACGTCCTGACTTTC. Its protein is CASSPPALLSGANVLTF.

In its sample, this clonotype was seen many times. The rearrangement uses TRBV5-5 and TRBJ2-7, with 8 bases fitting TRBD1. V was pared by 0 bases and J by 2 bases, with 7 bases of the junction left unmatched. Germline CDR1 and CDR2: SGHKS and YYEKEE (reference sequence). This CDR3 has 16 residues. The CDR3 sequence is CASSLAAETGAYEQYF. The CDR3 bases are TGTGCCAGCAGCTTGGCCGCCGAGACAGGGGCCTACGAGCAGTACTTC.

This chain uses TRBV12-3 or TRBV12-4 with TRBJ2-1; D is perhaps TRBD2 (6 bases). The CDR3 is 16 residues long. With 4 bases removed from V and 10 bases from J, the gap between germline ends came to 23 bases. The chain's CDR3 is CASSWGGGPHPREQFF. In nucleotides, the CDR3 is TGTGCCAGCAGTTGGGGAGGCGGGCCCCATCCACGGGAGCAGTTCTTC.

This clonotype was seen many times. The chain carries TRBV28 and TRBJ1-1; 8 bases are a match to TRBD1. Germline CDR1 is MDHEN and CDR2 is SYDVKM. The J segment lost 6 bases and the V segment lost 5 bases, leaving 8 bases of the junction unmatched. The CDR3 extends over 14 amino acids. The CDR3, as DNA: TGTGCCAGCAGTATAGGACAGGGAGAGGCTGAAGCTTTCTTT. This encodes CASSIGQGEAEAFF.

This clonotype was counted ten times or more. The CDR3 loop is CSARTDPNTEAFF. The CDR3 DNA reads as TGCAGTGCTAGGACAGACCCGAACACTGAAGCTTTCTTT. The chain joins TRBV20-1 to TRBJ1-1; D might be TRBD1 (5 bases). CDR1 DFQATT and CDR2 SNEGSKA come from the germline V gene (reference sequence). The CDR3 covers 13 residues. Deletions cut 3 bases from V and 1 base from J, with 9 bases between.

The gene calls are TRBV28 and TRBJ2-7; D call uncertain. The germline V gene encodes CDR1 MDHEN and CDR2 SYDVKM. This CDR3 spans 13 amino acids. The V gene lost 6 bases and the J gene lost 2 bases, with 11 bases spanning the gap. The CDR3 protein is CASRLTGAYEQYF. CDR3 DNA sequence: TGTGCCAGCAGGCTCACTGGTGCCTACGAGCAGTACTTC.